A single sample is the source of the 18 T cell receptor beta chains below, sequenced in a study of T cell clones after liver transplantation. Only in-frame clones appear in the TCRdb table, and some are missing; sequencing was by immunoSEQ multiplex PCR. The repertoire has tens of thousands of clones, more than 75% of them found once; the top ten carry under 3.5%. Sample: CD4+ T cells from blood, taken before liver transplant. The source of these receptors is a human donor who received a liver transplant.

The V gene is TRBV10-3, the J gene TRBJ2-5, with 8 bases identical to TRBD1. V gave up 2 bases and J gave up 4 bases; unmatched junction bases: 9. The CDR3 is 16 amino acids. The germline V gene has CDR1 ENHRY and CDR2 SYGVKD. CDR3 in DNA: TGTGCCATCAGTGAGCTGACAGGGGAGTGGGGAGAGACCCAGTACTTC. Translated: CAISELTGEWGETQYF.

J is TRBJ1-5 and V is TRBV6-1; D not resolved. The CDR3 runs to 13 residues. Germline V gives CDR1 MNHNS, CDR2 SASEGT. Trimming left V 8 bases short and J 5 bases short, with 13 bases between. The CDR3 sequence: CASGSRTYQPQHF. The DNA of the CDR3 is TGTGCCAGCGGGAGTAGAACATATCAGCCCCAGCATTTT.

The chain carries TRBV6-1 and TRBJ2-3; D not certain. The germline V gene has CDR1 MNHNS and CDR2 SASEGT. V was pared by 1 base and J by 1 base, with 15 bases between. This CDR3 comprises 17 residues. Written as DNA, the CDR3 is TGTGCCAGCAGTGAAGATCCTGGCGGTCGTCGCACAGATACGCAGTATTTT. Translated: CASSEDPGGRRTDTQYF.

V gene TRBV30 combines with J gene TRBJ1-5, with D perhaps matching TRBD1 (5 bases). The CDR3 is 13 amino acids. V was clipped by 0 bases and J by 7 bases, with 10 bases between them. Germline CDR1 is GTSNPN and CDR2 is SVGIG (reference sequence). CDR3 DNA: TGTGCCTGGAGTGTTCCAGGGCAGCAGCCCCAGCATTTT. This encodes CAWSVPGQQPQHF.

The chain uses TRBV9 and TRBJ2-7; D remains ambiguous. Germline V gene sequence: CDR1 SGDLS, CDR2 YYNGEE. V was trimmed by 0 bases and J by 0 bases, leaving 7 bases between them. This CDR3 spans 14 amino acids. The CDR3 sequence: CASSVDPNSYEQYF. The CDR3 DNA reads TGTGCCAGCAGCGTAGACCCAAACTCCTACGAGCAGTACTTC.

The chain links TRBV7-9 to TRBJ2-7; TRBD1 or TRBD2 may be the D gene (5 bases each). The CDR3 spans 13 residues. CDR1 is SEHNR and CDR2 is FQNEAQ in the germline V gene (reference sequence). With 3 bases removed from V and 6 bases from J, the gap between germline ends came to 12 bases. This chain's CDR3 is CASSFEGSAEQYF. CDR3 DNA: TGTGCCAGCAGCTTTGAGGGGTCTGCCGAGCAGTACTTC.

The rearrangement joins TRBV5-6 to TRBJ2-3, with D perhaps matching TRBD2 (6 bases). The CDR3 covers 16 residues. V lost 6 bases to trimming and J lost 1 base, with 18 bases between them. The germline gives CDR1 SGHDT, CDR2 YYEEEE. The CDR3 sequence is CASIREEGGGTDTQYF. CDR3 bases: TGTGCCAGCATCCGAGAGGAGGGAGGCGGCACAGATACGCAGTATTTT.

V is TRBV7-8 and J is TRBJ2-1; 12 bases agree with TRBD2. Germline loops: CDR1 SGHVS, CDR2 FQNEAQ. The CDR3 contains 13 residues. With V trimmed by 5 bases and J by 9 bases, 2 bases remained unmatched. CDR3 sequence reads: CASSPGLAGEQFF. In DNA form, the CDR3 reads TGTGCCAGCAGCCCGGGACTAGCGGGTGAGCAGTTCTTC.

The rearrangement links TRBV9 to TRBJ1-4; D not certain. The CDR3 spans 16 residues. Germline assignment: CDR1 SGDLS and CDR2 YYNGEE. Between the trimmed V and J ends, which lost 0 bases and 11 bases, there was a span of 20 bases. The CDR3, as DNA: TGTGCCAGCAGCGTAGAACCCCTTGACCCTGTTGGGAAACTGTTTTTT. This encodes CASSVEPLDPVGKLFF.

The J gene is TRBJ2-2, the V gene TRBV5-1; 7 bases line up with TRBD1. Per germline, CDR1 SGHRS and CDR2 YFSETQ. This CDR3 has 15 residues. V dropped 2 bases and J dropped 6; count of bases not matched to a gene: 7. The CDR3 loop is CASSFTGDIAGELFF. DNA of the CDR3: TGCGCCAGCAGCTTCACAGGGGATATTGCCGGGGAGCTGTTTTTT.

This chain links TRBV6-1 with TRBJ2-1; a weak D match, TRBD1 (6 bases). V lost 7 bases and J lost 5, with 15 bases in between. This CDR3 is built from 14 residues. Germline-derived CDR1 and CDR2 are MNHNS and SASEGT. CDR3 nucleotides: TGTGCCAGCAAGAAAAGCAGGGGAGACAATGAGCAGTTCTTC. Amino acid sequence: CASKKSRGDNEQFF.

The genes are TRBV5-5 and TRBJ2-7; maybe TRBD1 (5 bases). Trimming shortened V by 2 bases and J by 1 base, and 13 bases separated the two germline ends. The length of the CDR3 is 15 residues. Germline CDR1 SGHKS, CDR2 YYEKEE (reference sequence). CDR3 in DNA: TGTGCCAGCAGCTTAGGGGTAACAGATTCCTACGAGCAGTACTTC. Encoded protein: CASSLGVTDSYEQYF.

The chain has TRBV28 and TRBJ2-5; D call uncertain. This CDR3 contains 13 residues. The germline V and J ends were trimmed by 7 bases and 1 base, with 10 bases remaining between them. Per the germline V gene, CDR1 is MDHEN and CDR2 is SYDVKM. CDR3 sequence: CASTASSQETQYF. CDR3 in DNA: TGTGCCAGCACAGCGAGCTCCCAAGAGACCCAGTACTTC.

The rearrangement links TRBV18 to TRBJ2-1; the match to TRBD2 covers 13 bases. The CDR3 consists of 15 residues. The germline V gene has CDR1 KGHSH and CDR2 LQKENI. V shed 3 bases, J shed 5 bases, and the junction held 1 base outside the gene matches. The chain's CDR3 is CASSPGLAGHNEQFF. The CDR3 nucleotides read TGTGCCAGCTCACCGGGACTAGCGGGACACAATGAGCAGTTCTTC.

The CDR3 here is CSVNTGVDEQYF. In nucleotides, the CDR3 is TGCAGCGTCAACACCGGGGTGGACGAGCAGTACTTC. The chain recombines TRBV29-1 with TRBJ2-7, with TRBD2 as a possible D gene (5 bases). The CDR3 is made up of 12 amino acids. V was trimmed by 6 bases and J by 5 bases, leaving 14 bases between them. CDR1 and CDR2 from the germline V gene are SQVTM and ANQGSEA.

The rearrangement links TRBV25-1 to TRBJ2-2, with 9 bases matching TRBD2. V was clipped by 2 bases and J by 4 bases; unmatched bases: 2. CDR1 MGHDK and CDR2 SYGVNS come from the germline V gene. The CDR3 runs to 15 residues. Written as DNA, the CDR3 is TGTGCCAGCAGTGAAGCGGGAGGGACCACCGGGGAGCTGTTTTTT. Its protein is CASSEAGGTTGELFF.

The V and J genes are TRBV4-2 and TRBJ2-1, with D perhaps assigned TRBD1 or TRBD2 (5 bases each). From germline, CDR1 is LGHNA and CDR2 YNFKEQ. The length of the CDR3 is 12 residues. V shed 6 bases and J shed 10 bases, with 13 bases lying between them. CDR3 DNA: TGTGCCAGCAGTCCCTCAGGGAGAGAGCAGTTCTTC. Translating gives CASSPSGREQFF.

The V and J genes are TRBV5-1 and TRBJ2-3; the D gene could be TRBD1 or TRBD2 (6 bases each). Trimming stripped 7 bases from V and 1 base from J, with 19 bases between. The CDR3 totals 16 residues. The germline V gene encodes CDR1 SGHRS and CDR2 YFSETQ. The DNA for the CDR3 is TGCGCCAGCTCAGCTCTGGGGGCTAGCGGCACAGATACGCAGTATTTT. Protein sequence: CASSALGASGTDTQYF.